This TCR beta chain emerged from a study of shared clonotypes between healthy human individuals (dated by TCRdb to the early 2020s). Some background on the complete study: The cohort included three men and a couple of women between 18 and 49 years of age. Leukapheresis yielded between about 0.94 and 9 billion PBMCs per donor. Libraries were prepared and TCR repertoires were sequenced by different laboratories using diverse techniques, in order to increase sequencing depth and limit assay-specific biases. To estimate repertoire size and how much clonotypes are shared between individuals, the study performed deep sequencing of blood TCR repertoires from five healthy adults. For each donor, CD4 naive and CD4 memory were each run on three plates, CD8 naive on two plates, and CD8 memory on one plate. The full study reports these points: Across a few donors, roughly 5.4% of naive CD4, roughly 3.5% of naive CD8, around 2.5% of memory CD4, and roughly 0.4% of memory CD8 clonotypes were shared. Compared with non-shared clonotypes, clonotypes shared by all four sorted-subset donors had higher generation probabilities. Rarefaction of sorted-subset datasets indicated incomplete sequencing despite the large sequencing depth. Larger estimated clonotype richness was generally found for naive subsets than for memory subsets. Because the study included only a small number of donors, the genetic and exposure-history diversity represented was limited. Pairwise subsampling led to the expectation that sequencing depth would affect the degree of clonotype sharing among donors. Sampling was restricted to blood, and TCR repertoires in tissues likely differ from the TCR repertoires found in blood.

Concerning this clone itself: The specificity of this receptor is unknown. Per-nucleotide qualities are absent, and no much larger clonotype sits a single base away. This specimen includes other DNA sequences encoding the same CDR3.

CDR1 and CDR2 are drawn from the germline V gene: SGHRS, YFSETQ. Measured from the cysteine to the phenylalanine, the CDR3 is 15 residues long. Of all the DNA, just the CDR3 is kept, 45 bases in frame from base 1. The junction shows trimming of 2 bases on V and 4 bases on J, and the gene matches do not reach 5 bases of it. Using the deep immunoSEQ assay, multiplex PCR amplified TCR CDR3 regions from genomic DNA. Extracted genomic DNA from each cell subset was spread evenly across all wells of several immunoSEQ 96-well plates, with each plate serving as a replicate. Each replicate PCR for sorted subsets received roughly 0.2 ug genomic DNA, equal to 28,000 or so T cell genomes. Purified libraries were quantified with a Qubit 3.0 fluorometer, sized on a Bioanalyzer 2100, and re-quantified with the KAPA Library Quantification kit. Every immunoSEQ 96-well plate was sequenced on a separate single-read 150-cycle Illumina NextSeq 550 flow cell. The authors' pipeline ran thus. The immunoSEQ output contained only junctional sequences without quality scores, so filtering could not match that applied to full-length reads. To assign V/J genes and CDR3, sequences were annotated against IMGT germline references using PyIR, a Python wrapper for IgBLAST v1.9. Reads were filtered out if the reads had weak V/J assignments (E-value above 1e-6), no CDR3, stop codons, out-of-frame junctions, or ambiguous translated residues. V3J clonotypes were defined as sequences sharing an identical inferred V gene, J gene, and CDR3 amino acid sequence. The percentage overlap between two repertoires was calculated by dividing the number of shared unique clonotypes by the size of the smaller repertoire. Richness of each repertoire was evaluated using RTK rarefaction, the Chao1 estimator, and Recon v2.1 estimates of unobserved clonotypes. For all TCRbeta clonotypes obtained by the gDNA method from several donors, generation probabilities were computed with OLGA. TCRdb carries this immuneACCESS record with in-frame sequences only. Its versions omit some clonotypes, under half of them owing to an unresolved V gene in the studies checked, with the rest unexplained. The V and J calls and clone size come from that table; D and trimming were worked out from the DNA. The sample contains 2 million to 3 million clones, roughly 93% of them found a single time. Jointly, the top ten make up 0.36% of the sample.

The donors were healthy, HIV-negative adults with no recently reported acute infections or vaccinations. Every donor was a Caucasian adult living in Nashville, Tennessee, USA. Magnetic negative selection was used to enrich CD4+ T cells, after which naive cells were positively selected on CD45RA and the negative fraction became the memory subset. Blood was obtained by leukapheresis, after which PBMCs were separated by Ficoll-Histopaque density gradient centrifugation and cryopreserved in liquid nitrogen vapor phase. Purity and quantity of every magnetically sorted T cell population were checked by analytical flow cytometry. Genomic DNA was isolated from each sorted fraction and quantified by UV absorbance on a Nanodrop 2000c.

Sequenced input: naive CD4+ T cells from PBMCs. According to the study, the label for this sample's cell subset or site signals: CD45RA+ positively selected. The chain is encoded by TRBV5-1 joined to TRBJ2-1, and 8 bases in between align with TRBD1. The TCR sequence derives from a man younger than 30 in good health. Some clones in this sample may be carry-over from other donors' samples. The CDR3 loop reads CASSFSGGNYNEQFF. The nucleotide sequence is TGCGCCAGCAGCTTCTCAGGGGGCAATTACAATGAGCAGTTCTTC.